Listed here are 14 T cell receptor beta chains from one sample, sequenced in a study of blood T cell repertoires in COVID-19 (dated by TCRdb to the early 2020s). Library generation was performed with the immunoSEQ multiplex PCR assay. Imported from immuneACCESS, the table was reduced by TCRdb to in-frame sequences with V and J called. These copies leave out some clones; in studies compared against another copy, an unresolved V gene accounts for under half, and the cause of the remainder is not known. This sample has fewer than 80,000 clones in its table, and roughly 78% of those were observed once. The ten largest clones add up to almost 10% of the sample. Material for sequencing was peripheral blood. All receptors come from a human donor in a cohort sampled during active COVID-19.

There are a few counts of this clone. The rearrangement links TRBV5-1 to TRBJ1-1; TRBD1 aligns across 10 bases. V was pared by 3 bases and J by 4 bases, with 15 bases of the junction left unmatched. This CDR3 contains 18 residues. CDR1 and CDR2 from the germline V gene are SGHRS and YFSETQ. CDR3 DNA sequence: TGCGCCAGCAGCTGGGCCATTCGACAGGGGGCGGTCGGCACTGAAGCTTTCTTT. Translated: CASSWAIRQGAVGTEAFF. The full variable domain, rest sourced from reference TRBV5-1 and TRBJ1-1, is KAGVTQTPRYLIKTRGQQVTLSCSPISGHRSVSWYQQTPGQGLQFLFEYFSETQRNKGNFPGRFSGRQFSNSRSEMNVSTLELGDSALYLCASSWAIRQGAVGTEAFFGQGTRLTVV.

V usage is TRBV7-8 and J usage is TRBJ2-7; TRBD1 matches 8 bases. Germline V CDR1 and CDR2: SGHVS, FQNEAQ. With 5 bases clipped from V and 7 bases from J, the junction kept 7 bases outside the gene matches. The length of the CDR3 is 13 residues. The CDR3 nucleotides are TGTGCCAGCAGCGAGGACAGGGTCTTGGAGCAGTACTTC. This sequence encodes CASSEDRVLEQYF.

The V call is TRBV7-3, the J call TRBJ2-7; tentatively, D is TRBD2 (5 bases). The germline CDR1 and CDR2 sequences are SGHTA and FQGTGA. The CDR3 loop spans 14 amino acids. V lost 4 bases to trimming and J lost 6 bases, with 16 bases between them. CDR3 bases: TGTGCCAGCAGCTCGAACGGGGAGTGGGCCGAGCAGTACTTC. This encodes CASSSNGEWAEQYF.

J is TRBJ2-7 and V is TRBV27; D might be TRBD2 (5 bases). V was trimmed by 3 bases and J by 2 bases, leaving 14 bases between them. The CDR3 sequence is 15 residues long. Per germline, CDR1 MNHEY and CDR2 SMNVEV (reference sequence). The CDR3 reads CASSFQPRAAYEQYF. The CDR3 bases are TGTGCCAGCAGTTTCCAGCCGCGGGCAGCCTACGAGCAGTACTTC.

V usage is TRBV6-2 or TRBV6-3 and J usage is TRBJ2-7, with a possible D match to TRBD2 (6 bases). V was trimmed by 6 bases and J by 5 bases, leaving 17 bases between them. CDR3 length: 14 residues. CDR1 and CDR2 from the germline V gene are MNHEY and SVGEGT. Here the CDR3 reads CASSQKRVADEQYF. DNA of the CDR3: TGTGCCAGCAGCCAGAAGCGGGTTGCGGACGAGCAGTACTTC.

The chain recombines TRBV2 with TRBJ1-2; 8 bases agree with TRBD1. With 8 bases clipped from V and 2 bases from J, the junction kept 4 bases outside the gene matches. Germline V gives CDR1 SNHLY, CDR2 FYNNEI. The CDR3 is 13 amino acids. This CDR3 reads CASRTGRNYGYTF. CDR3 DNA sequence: TGTGCCAGCCGGACAGGGAGGAACTATGGCTACACCTTC.

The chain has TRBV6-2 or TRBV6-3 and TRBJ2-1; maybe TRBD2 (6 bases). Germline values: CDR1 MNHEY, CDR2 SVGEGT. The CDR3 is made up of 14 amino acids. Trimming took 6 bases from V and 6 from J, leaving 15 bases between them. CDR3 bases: TGTGCCAGCAGCCAAACTAGCTCTTCCAATGAGCAGTTCTTC. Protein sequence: CASSQTSSSNEQFF.

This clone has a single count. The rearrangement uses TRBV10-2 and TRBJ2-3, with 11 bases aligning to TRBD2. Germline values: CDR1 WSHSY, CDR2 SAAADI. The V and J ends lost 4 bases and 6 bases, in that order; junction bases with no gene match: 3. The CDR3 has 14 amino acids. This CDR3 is CASSVAGGRDTQYF. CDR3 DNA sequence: TGCGCCAGCAGTGTAGCGGGAGGGAGGGATACGCAGTATTTT.

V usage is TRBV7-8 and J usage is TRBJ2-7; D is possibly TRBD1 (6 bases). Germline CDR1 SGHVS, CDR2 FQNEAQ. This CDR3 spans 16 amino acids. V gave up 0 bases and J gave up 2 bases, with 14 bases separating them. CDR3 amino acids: CASSLAGAWSTYEQYF. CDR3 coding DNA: TGTGCCAGCAGCTTAGCGGGGGCATGGTCTACCTACGAGCAGTACTTC.

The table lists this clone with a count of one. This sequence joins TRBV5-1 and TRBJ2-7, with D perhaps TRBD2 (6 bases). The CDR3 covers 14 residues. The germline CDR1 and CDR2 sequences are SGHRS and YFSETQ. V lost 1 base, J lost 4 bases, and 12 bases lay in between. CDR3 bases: TGCGCCAGCAGCTTGTCTCTAGCGAAGTACGAGCAGTACTTC. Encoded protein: CASSLSLAKYEQYF.

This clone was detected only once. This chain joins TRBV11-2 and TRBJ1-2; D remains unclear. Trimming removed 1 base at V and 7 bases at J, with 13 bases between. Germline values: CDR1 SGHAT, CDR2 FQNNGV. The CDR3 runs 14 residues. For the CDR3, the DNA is TGTGCCAGCAGCTTAGCCTCGGGGAGGTTTGGCTACACCTTC. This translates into CASSLASGRFGYTF.

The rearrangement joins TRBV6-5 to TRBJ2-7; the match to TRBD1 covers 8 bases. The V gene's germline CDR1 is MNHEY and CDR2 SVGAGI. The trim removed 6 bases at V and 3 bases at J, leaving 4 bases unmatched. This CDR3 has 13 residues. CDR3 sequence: CASRNRGIYEQYF. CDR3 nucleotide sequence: TGTGCCAGCAGAAACAGGGGGATCTACGAGCAGTACTTC.

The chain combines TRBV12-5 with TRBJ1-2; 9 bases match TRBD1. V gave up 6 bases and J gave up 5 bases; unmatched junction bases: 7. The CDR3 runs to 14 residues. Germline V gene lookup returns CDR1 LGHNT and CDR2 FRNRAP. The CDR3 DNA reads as TGTGCTAGTGGACCGGGACAGGGATGGTATGGCTACACCTTC. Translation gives CASGPGQGWYGYTF.

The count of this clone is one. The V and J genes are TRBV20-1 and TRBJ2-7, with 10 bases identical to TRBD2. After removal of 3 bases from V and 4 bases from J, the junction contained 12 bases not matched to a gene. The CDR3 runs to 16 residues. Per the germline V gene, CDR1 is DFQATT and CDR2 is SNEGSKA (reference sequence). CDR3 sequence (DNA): TGCAGTGCTAGTCCACTGACTAGCGGGCCCACTTACGAGCAGTACTTC. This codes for CSASPLTSGPTYEQYF.